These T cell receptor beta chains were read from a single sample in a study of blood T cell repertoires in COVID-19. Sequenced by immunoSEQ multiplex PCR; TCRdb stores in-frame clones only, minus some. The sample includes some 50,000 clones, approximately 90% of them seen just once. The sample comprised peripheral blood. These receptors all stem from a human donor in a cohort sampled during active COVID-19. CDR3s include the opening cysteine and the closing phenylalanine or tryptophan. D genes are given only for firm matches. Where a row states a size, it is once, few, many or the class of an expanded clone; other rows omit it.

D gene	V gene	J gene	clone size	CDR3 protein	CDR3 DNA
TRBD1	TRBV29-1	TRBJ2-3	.	CSVGTGGRDTQYF	TGCAGCGTTGGGACAGGGGGCAGAGATACGCAGTATTTT
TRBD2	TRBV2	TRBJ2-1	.	CASTGGLAGYNEQFF	TGTGCCAGCACCGGCGGACTAGCGGGCTACAATGAGCAGTTCTTC
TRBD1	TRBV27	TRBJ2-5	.	CASRRDRGLQTQYF	TGTGCCAGCAGAAGAGACAGGGGTCTACAGACCCAGTACTTC
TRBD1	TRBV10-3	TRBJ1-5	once	CAISARTGNQPQHF	TGTGCCATCAGTGCCCGGACAGGGAACCAGCCCCAGCATTTT
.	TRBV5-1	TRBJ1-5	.	CASSLVGGGQPQHF	TGCGCCAGCAGCTTGGTGGGGGGGGGCCAGCCCCAGCATTTT
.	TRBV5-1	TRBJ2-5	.	CASSLVESQETQYF	TGCGCCAGCAGCTTGGTAGAATCACAAGAGACCCAGTACTTC
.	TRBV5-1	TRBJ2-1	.	CASSYGSEYNEQFF	TGCGCCAGCAGTTACGGTAGCGAGTACAATGAGCAGTTCTTC
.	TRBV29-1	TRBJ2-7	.	CSVESGRGLHEQYF	TGCAGCGTTGAATCGGGCAGGGGTCTACACGAGCAGTACTTC
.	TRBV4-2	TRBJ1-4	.	CASSQQGLVEKLFF	TGTGCCAGCAGCCAACAGGGGTTGGTTGAAAAACTGTTTTTT
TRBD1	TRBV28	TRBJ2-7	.	CASLGQGAGNEQYF	TGTGCCAGCCTTGGACAGGGGGCAGGGAACGAGCAGTACTTC
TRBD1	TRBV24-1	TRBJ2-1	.	CATSGQGPYNEQFF	TGTGCCACCAGTGGACAGGGTCCCTACAATGAGCAGTTCTTC
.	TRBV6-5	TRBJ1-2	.	CASSYSSQGRAGYTF	TGTGCCAGCAGTTACTCGTCGCAGGGGAGGGCGGGCTACACCTTC
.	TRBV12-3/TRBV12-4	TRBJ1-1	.	CASGLKRNTEAFF	TGTGCCAGCGGACTTAAAAGGAACACTGAAGCTTTCTTT
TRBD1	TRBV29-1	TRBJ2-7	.	CSVQGVGTAYEQYF	TGCAGCGTTCAAGGAGTGGGGACAGCGTACGAGCAGTACTTC
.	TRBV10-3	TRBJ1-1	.	CAISESTGDGTEAFF	TGTGCCATCAGTGAGTCGACAGGAGACGGGACTGAAGCTTTCTTT
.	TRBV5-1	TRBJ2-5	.	CASSLGGRYQETQYF	TGCGCCAGCAGCTTGGGGGGGCGGTACCAAGAGACCCAGTACTTC
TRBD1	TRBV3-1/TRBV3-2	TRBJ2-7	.	CASSQGRTGVTYEQYF	TGTGCCAGCAGCCAAGGACGAACAGGGGTCACCTACGAGCAGTACTTC
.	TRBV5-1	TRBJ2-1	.	CASTRGGGYNEQFF	TGCGCCAGCACCAGGGGCGGTGGCTACAATGAGCAGTTCTTC
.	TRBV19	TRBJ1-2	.	CASRPDRDNYGYTF	TGTGCCAGTCGACCCGACCGGGATAACTATGGCTACACCTTC
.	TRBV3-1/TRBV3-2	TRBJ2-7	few	CASSQAGVERAEYF	TGTGCCAGCAGCCAAGCGGGAGTTGAACGGGCGGAGTACTTC
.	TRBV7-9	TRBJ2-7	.	CASSEQNTYEQYF	TGTGCCAGCAGCGAACAGAATACCTACGAGCAGTACTTC
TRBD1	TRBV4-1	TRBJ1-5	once	CASSPRTGGSNQPQHF	TGCGCCAGCAGCCCTAGGACAGGGGGTAGCAATCAGCCCCAGCATTTT
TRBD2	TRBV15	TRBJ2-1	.	CATSSSRLAGSDNEQFF	TGTGCCACCAGCAGTTCCCGACTAGCGGGATCGGACAATGAGCAGTTCTTC
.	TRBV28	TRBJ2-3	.	CASPPAGLATDTQYF	TGTGCCAGCCCTCCGGCGGGCCTAGCCACAGATACGCAGTATTTT
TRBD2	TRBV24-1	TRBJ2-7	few	CATSDPGLAGGEQYF	TGTGCCACCAGTGACCCGGGACTAGCGGGAGGGGAGCAGTACTTC
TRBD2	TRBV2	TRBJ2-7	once	CATAGGSYEQYF	TGTGCCACTGCGGGAGGCTCCTACGAGCAGTACTTC
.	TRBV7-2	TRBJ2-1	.	CASSPPGSYNEQFF	TGTGCCAGCAGCCCGCCGGGGTCCTACAATGAGCAGTTCTTC
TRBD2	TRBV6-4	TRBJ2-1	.	CASSDGLAGTNEQFF	TGTGCCAGCAGTGACGGGCTAGCGGGGACCAATGAGCAGTTCTTC
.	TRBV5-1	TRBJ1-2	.	CATGEDGYGYTF	TGCGCCACCGGGGAGGACGGCTATGGCTACACCTTC
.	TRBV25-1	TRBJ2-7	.	CASSDDRTREQYF	TGTGCCAGCAGTGATGACAGAACTCGCGAGCAGTACTTC
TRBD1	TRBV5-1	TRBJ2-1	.	CASSLRTGTGNEQFF	TGCGCCAGCAGCCTAAGGACAGGGACCGGCAATGAGCAGTTCTTC
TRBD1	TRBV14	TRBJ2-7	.	CASSQARGPYEQYF	TGTGCCAGCAGCCAAGCTAGGGGGCCCTACGAGCAGTACTTC
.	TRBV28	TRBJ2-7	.	CASSPGHPLGYEQYF	TGTGCCAGCAGTCCGGGACACCCGTTGGGCTACGAGCAGTACTTC